Following are 20 T cell receptor beta chains from one sample sequenced in a study of blood T cell repertoires in COVID-19. This table comes from immunoSEQ multiplex PCR, and its TCRdb copy is limited to in-frame clones, with some not included. This table holds roughly 140,000 clones, 75% to 90% found once. The sequenced sample was peripheral blood. All receptors derive from a woman in her forties or fifties with acute or convalescent COVID-19.

The chain combines TRBV19 with TRBJ2-5; TRBD2 is a possible D gene (5 bases). There are 12 residues in the CDR3. Trimming stripped 4 bases from V and 5 bases from J, with 8 bases between. The germline CDR1 and CDR2 sequences are LNHDA and SQIVND (reference sequence). CDR3 amino acids: CASSRGYETQYF. CDR3 nucleotide sequence: TGTGCCAGTAGTAGAGGGTACGAGACCCAGTACTTC.

In this sample, this clone turned up once. The chain is built from TRBV5-5 and TRBJ2-7, with 8 bases aligning to TRBD1. V lost 7 bases to trimming and J lost 6 bases; unmatched junction nucleotides: 12. The germline gives CDR1 SGHKS, CDR2 YYEKEE (reference sequence). This CDR3 has 14 amino acids. DNA for the CDR3: TGTGCCAGCCGTATACAGGGGGATTTCTCCGAGCAGTACTTC. The encoded protein is CASRIQGDFSEQYF.

The V and J genes are TRBV7-9 and TRBJ1-1; 7 nucleotides line up with TRBD1. This CDR3 is 15 amino acids long. Trimming cost V 6 bases and J 6 bases; bases outside gene matches: 13. Germline V lookup: CDR1 SEHNR, CDR2 FQNEAQ (reference sequence). CDR3 in amino acids: CASRLLGTVGAEAFF. CDR3 in DNA: TGTGCCAGCAGGCTTTTGGGGACAGTTGGCGCTGAAGCTTTCTTT.

A few counts support this clone. This sequence joins TRBV7-9 and TRBJ1-2; the match to TRBD1 covers 7 bases. Losses at the gene ends were 8 bases for V and 3 bases for J; bases not matched to a gene: 18. The CDR3 contains 17 residues. CDR1 SEHNR and CDR2 FQNEAQ come from the germline V gene (reference sequence). The CDR3 sequence is CASRTTGSGFLDYGYTF. The CDR3 region has the DNA TGTGCCAGCCGTACGACAGGGAGTGGATTTTTGGACTATGGCTACACCTTC.

This clone was detected once. The rearrangement uses TRBV7-6 and TRBJ2-3; D uncertain. Trimming stripped 5 bases from V and 3 bases from J, with 9 bases between. CDR3 length equals 13 residues. Germline V gives CDR1 SGHVS, CDR2 FNYEAQ. CDR3: CASSPAGTDTQYF. Written as DNA, the CDR3 is TGTGCCAGCAGCCCAGCCGGGACAGATACGCAGTATTTT.

The V call is TRBV6-2 or TRBV6-3, the J call TRBJ2-2, with TRBD2 as a possible D gene (6 bases). The CDR3 loop spans 15 amino acids. V lost 3 bases to trimming and J lost 5 bases, with 13 bases between them. Germline-derived CDR1 and CDR2 are MNHEY and SVGEGT. Written as DNA, the CDR3 is TGTGCCAGCAGTTATCTAGTAGCGGAAACCGGGGAGCTGTTTTTT. The encoded protein is CASSYLVAETGELFF.

This chain connects TRBV6-5 to TRBJ2-2; D is undetermined. This CDR3 has 14 residues. Looked up from germline, CDR1 is MNHEY and CDR2 is SVGAGI. Trimming shortened V by 0 bases and J by 6 bases, and 8 bases separated the two germline ends. The DNA of the CDR3 is TGTGCCAGCAGTTACTCGGGCAGCCCCGGGGAGCTGTTTTTT. Translated, it gives CASSYSGSPGELFF.

The chain links TRBV27 to TRBJ2-7; TRBD1 agrees at 9 bases. With 5 bases clipped from V and 3 bases from J, the junction kept 8 bases outside the gene matches. This CDR3 is built from 15 residues. Germline V CDR1 and CDR2: MNHEY, SMNVEV (reference sequence). In DNA, the CDR3 is TGTGCCAGCAGTCCGCGGACAGGGGCTTACTACGAGCAGTACTTC. This codes for CASSPRTGAYYEQYF.

V and J are TRBV5-1 and TRBJ1-2, with D possibly being TRBD1 (6 bases). The germline gives CDR1 SGHRS, CDR2 YFSETQ. CDR3 length equals 13 residues. V was clipped by 0 bases and J by 3 bases, with 6 bases between them. CDR3 DNA sequence: TGCGCCAGCAGCTTGGGGACAGACTATGGCTACACCTTC. Residues: CASSLGTDYGYTF.

The rearrangement links TRBV7-6 to TRBJ1-2; D perhaps matches TRBD1 (6 bases). Germline assignment: CDR1 SGHVS and CDR2 FNYEAQ. There are 13 residues in the CDR3. V dropped 3 bases and J dropped 4 bases, with 9 bases sitting between them. The CDR3 sequence: CASSLQGIYGYTF. The CDR3, as DNA: TGTGCCAGCAGCTTGCAGGGGATCTATGGCTACACCTTC. The full variable domain, with the rest looked up from reference TRBV7-6 and TRBJ1-2, is GAGVSQSPRYKVTKRGQDVALRCDPISGHVSLYWYRQALGQGPEFLTYFNYEAQQDKSGLPNDRFSAERPEGSISTLTIQRTEQRDSAMYRCASSLQGIYGYTFGSGTRLTVV.

This clone was detected only once. The chain links TRBV4-2 to TRBJ1-6; 7 bases line up with TRBD1. Germline lookup yields CDR1 LGHNA and CDR2 YNFKEQ. The junction had 12 bases not matched to a gene; V was cut back by 2 bases and J by 11 bases. The CDR3 totals 16 residues. This CDR3 is CASSQNAGTVLAPLHF. CDR3 nucleotides: TGTGCCAGCAGCCAAAACGCCGGGACAGTGCTAGCACCCCTCCACTTT.

The chain couples TRBV10-3 to TRBJ2-6; TRBD2 matches 9 bases. With V trimmed by 4 bases and J by 0 bases, 10 bases remained unmatched. This CDR3 comprises 19 residues. Germline V gene lookup returns CDR1 ENHRY and CDR2 SYGVKD. The CDR3 coding sequence is TGTGCCATCAGTGGGTCTAGCGGGGCCTCCAACTCTGGGGCCAACGTCCTGACTTTC. Protein: CAISGSSGASNSGANVLTF.

This chain links TRBV27 with TRBJ1-1; D is unclear. V shed 8 bases and J shed 5 bases, with 9 bases lying between them. Germline CDR1 MNHEY, CDR2 SMNVEV (reference sequence). The CDR3 extends over 11 amino acids. Here the CDR3 reads CASFLRTEAFF. CDR3 DNA: TGTGCCAGCTTTTTGAGGACTGAAGCTTTCTTT.

The genes are TRBV5-1 and TRBJ1-1; D is undetermined. Per germline, CDR1 SGHRS and CDR2 YFSETQ. The CDR3 totals 12 residues. V was cut by 2 bases and J by 7 bases, with 9 bases left in between. The CDR3 bases are TGCGCCAGCAGCTTCGGTGCCGATGAAGCTTTCTTT. Amino acids: CASSFGADEAFF.

The chain uses TRBV15 and TRBJ2-3; 8 nucleotides agree with TRBD2. Germline V gene sequence: CDR1 LNHNV, CDR2 YYDKDF (reference sequence). Trimming at V came to 0 bases and at J to 2 bases, leaving 1 base not matched to a gene. The CDR3 extends over 15 amino acids. The CDR3 nucleotides are TGTGCCACCAGCAGAGAGCGGGGGGTCACAGATACGCAGTATTTT. Translation: CATSRERGVTDTQYF.

This clone was picked up one time. V usage is TRBV10-1 and J usage is TRBJ1-2; TRBD1 might be the D (6 bases). V lost 3 bases and J lost 2, with 7 bases in between. The germline V gene encodes CDR1 WNHNN and CDR2 SYGVQD (reference sequence). The CDR3 has 13 residues. CDR3 sequence: CASSEQGNYGYTF. DNA of the CDR3: TGCGCCAGCAGTGAACAGGGCAACTATGGCTACACCTTC.

This clone showed up just a few times. The V and J genes are TRBV29-1 and TRBJ2-3; 8 bases agree with TRBD2. V trimming: 1 base; J trimming: 1 base; junction bases outside the gene matches: 4. Germline-derived CDR1 and CDR2 are SQVTM and ANQGSEA. This CDR3 region has 15 residues. CDR3 protein: CSVEAGGPGTDTQYF. In DNA, the CDR3 is TGCAGCGTTGAAGCGGGGGGGCCGGGCACAGATACGCAGTATTTT.

The chain employs TRBV11-3 and TRBJ2-3; 8 nucleotides agree with TRBD1. V lost 1 base, J lost 1 base, and 10 bases stayed unmatched. This CDR3 is 18 amino acids long. The germline CDR1 and CDR2 sequences are SGHNT and YENEEA. The CDR3, as DNA: TGTGCCAGCAGCTTAGGGGGATGGACAGGGCACCGCACAGATACGCAGTATTTT. Translation gives CASSLGGWTGHRTDTQYF.

This chain connects TRBV7-3 to TRBJ2-3, with 12 bases aligning to TRBD2. The length of the CDR3 is 18 residues. The junction had 9 bases not matched to a gene; V was cut back by 0 bases and J by 5 bases. The germline V gene encodes CDR1 SGHTA and CDR2 FQGTGA. CDR3 nucleotides: TGTGCCAGCAGCTTAACTGTCCTAGCGGGAGGGCCGGGAGATACGCAGTATTTT. This codes for CASSLTVLAGGPGDTQYF.

The chain joins TRBV13 to TRBJ1-2; possible D gene TRBD1, 5 bases. There are 13 residues in the CDR3. The germline CDR1 and CDR2 sequences are PRHDT and FYEKMQ (reference sequence). Trimming took 3 bases from V and 6 from J, leaving 11 bases between them. The CDR3 DNA sequence: TGTGCCAGCAGCTTCCAGGGAGGGGATGGCTACACCTTC. Amino acid sequence: CASSFQGGDGYTF.